The T cell receptor (beta chain) described here comes from a study of cytomegalovirus exposure and HLA in healthy donors. Study context: The platform used for the approximately 130 validation repertoires matched that of the 666 first-cohort repertoires, a later analysis reported. General observations from the study: About 150 TCR beta chains were listed as cytomegalovirus-associated. The TCR clusters that emerged in the first cohort tended, a later analysis found, to co-occur in the 110 or so validation repertoires.

As regards this clone: Antigen unknown.

The CDR3 has 16 residues. J was trimmed by 4 bases and V by 6 bases; bases with no gene match: 13. Germline CDR1 and CDR2: MDHEN and SYDVKM. Profiling relied on immunoSEQ multiplex PCR, and the TCRdb table lists in-frame clones only, not all of them. Seen here are 100,000 or so clones, around 88% observed once, and the top ten hold under 4.5%. This clonotype was sampled from a woman aged 30 to 39 in good health and CMV-seronegative. The source material was PBMCs. The chain combines TRBV28 with TRBJ2-5, with 8 bases lining up with TRBD1. For the CDR3, the DNA is TGTGCCAGCAGCGGGGTTTGGACAGGGCGGGGAGAGACCCAGTACTTC. Translating it yields CASSGVWTGRGETQYF.